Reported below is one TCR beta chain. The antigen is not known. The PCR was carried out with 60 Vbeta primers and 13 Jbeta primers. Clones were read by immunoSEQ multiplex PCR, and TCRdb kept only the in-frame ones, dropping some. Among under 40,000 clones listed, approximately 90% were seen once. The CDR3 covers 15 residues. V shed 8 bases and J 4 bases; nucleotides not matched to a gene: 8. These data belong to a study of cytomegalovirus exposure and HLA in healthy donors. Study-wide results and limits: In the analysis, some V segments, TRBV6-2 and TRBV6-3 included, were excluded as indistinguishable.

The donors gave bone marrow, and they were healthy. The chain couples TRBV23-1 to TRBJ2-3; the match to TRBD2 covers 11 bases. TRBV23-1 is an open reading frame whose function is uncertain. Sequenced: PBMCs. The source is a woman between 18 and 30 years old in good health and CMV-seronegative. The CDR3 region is CASCSRTSGSDTQYF. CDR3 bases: TGCGCCAGCTGTTCCAGGACTAGCGGGTCAGATACGCAGTATTTT.